This entry is about one TCR beta chain. Its antigen is unidentified. The junction had 5 bases not matched to a gene; V was cut back by 7 bases and J by 4 bases. Germline-derived CDR1 and CDR2 are SQVTM and ANQGSEA. The CDR3 length is 12 residues. These data originate in a study of cytomegalovirus exposure and HLA in healthy donors. PCR used 60 Vbeta primers and 13 Jbeta primers. Sequencing used immunoSEQ multiplex PCR; TCRdb keeps in-frame clones, though not all of them. The sample carries tens of thousands of clones, around 80% recorded once. Study-level points and caveats: Reportedly, cytomegalovirus status was diagnosed with high sensitivity and specificity. A later analysis reportedly found fewer N-insertions in an Asian-associated ancestry cluster than the roughly 670-donor mean. Listed as cytomegalovirus-associated were 150 to 200 TCR beta chains. Within an earlier analysis, most TCR beta V segments proved productive either about 87% or about 30% of the time.

The clonotype was recovered from a man in his forties in good health and CMV-seronegative. The V call is TRBV29-1, the J call TRBJ1-2, with 8 bases aligning to TRBD1. Sequences were obtained from PBMCs. The CDR3: CSDATGAYGYTF. CDR3 DNA: TGCAGCGACGCGACAGGGGCCTATGGCTACACCTTC.